The 18 T cell receptor beta chains listed next were all sequenced from one sample in a study of T cell changes during pregnancy in multiple sclerosis. The protocol was immunoSEQ multiplex PCR, while the TCRdb copy is restricted to in-frame clones and leaves out a portion. The table has approximately 53,000 clones, around nine tenths seen once; the top ten hold roughly 0.37%. The sample in question was CD4+ T cells from peripheral blood mononuclear cells, obtained before pregnancy. The source is a female donor with multiple sclerosis, enrolled in a pregnancy study.

This chain connects TRBV6-5 to TRBJ1-2, with 10 bases aligning to TRBD1. This CDR3 comprises 14 residues. CDR1 and CDR2 from the germline V gene are MNHEY and SVGAGI. V lost 5 bases to trimming and J lost 4 bases; unmatched junction nucleotides: 4. CDR3 amino acids: CASSTGTGAYGYTF. CDR3 nucleotide sequence: TGTGCCAGCAGTACCGGGACAGGGGCCTATGGCTACACCTTC.

Notes on this clone: The junction shows a germline mismatch at one end, possibly a read error. The V and J genes are TRBV28 and TRBJ2-5, with 7 bases identical to TRBD2. Germline assignment: CDR1 MDHEN and CDR2 SYDVKM. The CDR3 is 14 amino acids. The CDR3 DNA reads as TGTGACAGCACGGCCCTAGCGGACCAAGAGACCCAGTACTTC. This sequence encodes CDSTALADQETQYF.

The chain recombines TRBV28 with TRBJ2-5; 9 bases match TRBD2. Germline V gives CDR1 MDHEN, CDR2 SYDVKM. Germline trimming cut 8 bases from V and 2 bases from J; bases unmatched to any gene: 6. CDR3 length: 14 amino acids. The CDR3 DNA reads TGTGCCAGCGAGGCTAGCGGGGCTCAAGAGACCCAGTACTTC. Protein sequence: CASEASGAQETQYF. Full variable domain (outside the CDR3, taken from reference TRBV28 and TRBJ2-5): DVKVTQSSRYLVKRTGEKVFLECVQDMDHENMFWYRQDPGLGLRLIYFSYDVKMKEKGDIPEGYSVSREKKERFSLILESASTNQTSMYLCASEASGAQETQYFGPGTRLLVL.

This clone was seen just once. The CDR3 nucleotides read TGTGCCAGCACAGGGGATAGCGGGAGGGCCCTTGGTAATGAGCAGTTCTTC. It is translated as CASTGDSGRALGNEQFF. The V and J genes are TRBV9 and TRBJ2-1; 11 positions match TRBD2. Germline lookup yields CDR1 SGDLS and CDR2 YYNGEE. CDR3 length equals 17 residues. The trim removed 6 bases at V and 7 bases at J, leaving 15 bases unmatched.

The J gene is TRBJ1-5, the V gene TRBV28, with 9 nucleotides matching TRBD1. The V gene's germline CDR1 is MDHEN and CDR2 SYDVKM. This CDR3 has 17 amino acids. V dropped 5 bases and J dropped 6; count of bases not matched to a gene: 14. The CDR3 sequence is CASSISTGTGLGQPQHF. CDR3 sequence (DNA): TGTGCCAGCAGTATATCTACCGGGACAGGGCTTGGTCAGCCCCAGCATTTT.

The V call is TRBV15, the J call TRBJ2-7; TRBD1 matches at 9 bases. The CDR3 has 14 residues. Germline loops: CDR1 LNHNV, CDR2 YYDKDF (reference sequence). V lost 8 bases, J lost 4 bases, and 9 bases stayed unmatched. The CDR3 coding sequence is TGTGCCACCTCACGCGGGACAGGGAGTTACGAGCAGTACTTC. Protein: CATSRGTGSYEQYF. Using reference TRBV15 and TRBJ2-7 for the parts outside the CDR3, the full variable domain is DAMVIQNPRYQVTQFGKPVTLSCSQTLNHNVMYWYQQKSSQAPKLLFHYYDKDFNNEADTPDNFQSRRPNTSFCFLDIRSPGLGDTAMYLCATSRGTGSYEQYFGPGTRLTVT.

V usage is TRBV29-1 and J usage is TRBJ1-2, with D uncertain. Trimming shortened V by 4 bases and J by 4 bases, and 7 bases separated the two germline ends. There are 11 residues in the CDR3. The germline CDR1 and CDR2 sequences are SQVTM and ANQGSEA. The CDR3 DNA sequence: TGCAGCGTTGTGTGGAGCTATGGCTACACCTTC. Amino acid sequence: CSVVWSYGYTF.

V and J are TRBV6-1 and TRBJ2-5; 7 bases match TRBD1. The germline gives CDR1 MNHNS, CDR2 SASEGT. This CDR3 comprises 14 residues. V lost 6 bases, J lost 2 bases, and 6 bases stayed unmatched. CDR3 sequence reads: CASSGTATQETQYF. CDR3 DNA sequence: TGTGCCAGCAGCGGGACAGCGACTCAAGAGACCCAGTACTTC.

This sequence joins TRBV27 and TRBJ2-7; 12 positions match TRBD2. CDR3 size: 15 residues. Germline-derived CDR1 and CDR2 are MNHEY and SMNVEV (reference sequence). Losses at the gene ends were 2 bases for V and 3 bases for J; bases not matched to a gene: 2. CDR3 DNA: TGTGCCAGCAGTTTAGGGACTAGCGGGCGCTACGAGCAGTACTTC. This codes for CASSLGTSGRYEQYF.

A few counts support this clone. The chain has TRBV2 and TRBJ1-5; TRBD1 agrees at 7 bases. Germline V lookup: CDR1 SNHLY, CDR2 FYNNEI. There are 13 residues in the CDR3. J lost 4 bases, V lost 10 bases, and 7 bases had no gene match. The CDR3 DNA reads as TGTGCCACAACTACAGGGGAGAATCAGCCCCAGCATTTT. Its protein product is CATTTGENQPQHF.

The gene calls are TRBV30 and TRBJ2-3, with no clear D. V was clipped by 2 bases and J by 3 bases, with 6 bases between them. This CDR3 comprises 12 residues. The germline gives CDR1 GTSNPN, CDR2 SVGIG (reference sequence). The CDR3 protein is CAWSSATDTQYF. CDR3 DNA: TGTGCCTGGAGTAGCGCTACAGATACGCAGTATTTT.

CDR3 nucleotides: TGTGCCAGCAGTTTTTGGGGGGGGATGGACTATGGCTACACCTTC. This sequence encodes CASSFWGGMDYGYTF. The genes are TRBV28 and TRBJ1-2; possible D gene TRBD1, 5 bases. CDR1 is MDHEN, CDR2 SYDVKM, per germline. The CDR3 extends over 15 amino acids. The V and J ends lost 3 bases and 3 bases respectively, with 14 bases between them.

CDR3: CASSSTGGMHQPQHF. CDR3 DNA: TGTGCCAGTAGTAGTACAGGGGGCATGCATCAGCCCCAGCATTTT. The chain is built from TRBV19 and TRBJ1-5, with 9 nucleotides matching TRBD1. Losses at the gene ends were 4 bases for V and 5 bases for J; bases not matched to a gene: 6. The CDR3 has 15 residues. Germline V CDR1 and CDR2: LNHDA, SQIVND (reference sequence).

This chain links TRBV30 with TRBJ2-2; 7 nucleotides match TRBD1. Germline V lookup: CDR1 GTSNPN, CDR2 SVGIG (reference sequence). There are 14 residues in the CDR3. Trimming took 2 bases from V and 4 from J; bases not matched to a gene: 4. CDR3 in DNA: TGTGCCTGGAGTAACAGGGGCCCCACCGGGGAGCTGTTTTTT. Its protein is CAWSNRGPTGELFF.

The CDR3 protein is CASSVTGTGFTDTQYF. The CDR3, as DNA: TGTGCCAGCAGCGTCACCGGGACAGGGTTTACAGATACGCAGTATTTT. The rearrangement joins TRBV9 to TRBJ2-3, with 9 nucleotides matching TRBD1. The CDR3 sequence is 16 residues long. The V segment lost 2 bases and the J segment 3 bases; nucleotides outside the gene matches: 7. In germline, CDR1 is SGDLS, CDR2 YYNGEE.

CDR3 region: CASRSDRSNYGYTF. CDR3 coding DNA: TGTGCCAGCAGATCCGACAGGTCTAACTATGGCTACACCTTC. This sequence joins TRBV28 and TRBJ1-2; maybe TRBD1 (6 bases). The CDR3 spans 14 residues. Germline loops: CDR1 MDHEN, CDR2 SYDVKM. V was shortened by 6 bases and J by 0 bases, with 11 bases between the two germline ends.

This chain joins TRBV5-1 and TRBJ2-7; 10 bases match TRBD1. Looked up from germline, CDR1 is SGHRS and CDR2 is YFSETQ. Unmatched junction bases numbered 0, after V lost 3 bases and J lost 0 bases. The CDR3 sequence is 14 residues long. In nucleotides, the CDR3 is TGCGCCAGCAGCTGGGACAGGGGCTCCTACGAGCAGTACTTC. Protein product: CASSWDRGSYEQYF. The variable domain in full, with the rest retrieved from reference TRBV5-1 and TRBJ2-7, is KAGVTQTPRYLIKTRGQQVTLSCSPISGHRSVSWYQQTPGQGLQFLFEYFSETQRNKGNFPGRFSGRQFSNSRSEMNVSTLELGDSALYLCASSWDRGSYEQYFGPGTRLTVT.

The chain employs TRBV7-2 and TRBJ1-3; D remains unclear. Germline V gene data show CDR1 as SGHTA and CDR2 as FQGNSA. Trimming took 5 bases from V and 0 from J, leaving 14 bases between them. The CDR3 sequence is 16 residues long. As DNA, the CDR3 is TGTGCCAGCAGCACCCTCGGCGGAAACTCTGGAAACACCATATATTTT. It is translated as CASSTLGGNSGNTIYF. Using reference TRBV7-2 and TRBJ1-3 for the parts outside the CDR3, the full variable domain is GAGVSQSPSNKVTEKGKDVELRCDPISGHTALYWYRQSLGQGLEFLIYFQGNSAPDKSGLPSDRFSAERTGGSVSTLTIQRTQQEDSAVYLCASSTLGGNSGNTIYFGEGSWLTVV.